The clone carrying this T cell receptor beta chain has a handful of counts. Trimming removed 0 bases at V and 7 bases at J, with 11 bases between. Germline CDR1 and CDR2: SGDLS and YYNGEE. The CDR3 is 14 amino acids. This sample was taken from a study of cytomegalovirus exposure and HLA in healthy donors. PCR primers comprised 60 Vbeta and 13 Jbeta primers. The assay was immunoSEQ multiplex PCR, and TCRdb's table has in-frame clones only and misses some. The sample contains 110,000 to 150,000 clones, approximately 68% of which appear only once. V is TRBV9 and J is TRBJ1-5, with a possible D match to TRBD1 (6 bases). The receptor's source is a man aged 60 to 69 in good health and CMV-seronegative. The sample consisted of PBMCs. CDR3 coding DNA: TGTGCCAGCAGCGTAGATGGGGGCCGGCAGCCCCAGCATTTT. Amino acids: CASSVDGGRQPQHF. Together with reference TRBV9 and TRBJ1-5, the CDR3 gives the full variable domain: DSGVTQTPKHLITATGQRVTLRCSPRSGDLSVYWYQQSLDQGLQFLIQYYNGEERAKGNILERFSAQQFPDLHSELNLSSLELGDSALYFCASSVDGGRQPQHFGDGTRLSIL.